Included here is one T cell receptor (beta chain) sequence, with context. These data come from a study of HIV-infected patients and healthy controls. Reverse transcription used 500 to 550 ng RNA and constant-region primers for alpha and beta. Using multiplexing indices, alpha and beta chain libraries were generated apart by chain-specific third strand synthesis. Each CDR3 protein gets one entry after TCRdb re-called the 5' RACE reads with MiXCR. The sample shows roughly 9,000 distinct CDR3 sequences, over 7.5% of them seen only once. Roughly three months, about 14 weeks, into antiretroviral therapy, follow-up blood was collected. The repertoire came from unfractionated whole blood and reflected all unsorted peripheral T cells. This CDR3 comprises 15 residues. J gave up 2 bases and V 5 bases, and 8 bases lay outside the gene matches. Per the germline V gene, CDR1 is SGHDT and CDR2 is YYEEEE.

The chain joins TRBV5-6 to TRBJ2-7, with 9 nucleotides matching TRBD1. The clonotype comes from an adult with HIV infection. The source material was blood, sampled during antiretroviral therapy. CDR3 DNA: TGTGCCAGCAGAGGGGGACAGGGAGAGGCCTACGAGCAGTACTTC. Protein product: CASRGGQGEAYEQYF.